This TCR beta chain was identified in a study of blood T cell repertoires in COVID-19. Study-wide background: Whether acute or convalescent, the COVID-19 samples came from the United States, Italy and Spain. PBMCs, B-cell-depleted T cells, or T cells provided the cDNA or gDNA that made up the material.

As processed by the authors: For nucleated cells, counts were estimated from reference gene primer amplification. The table came from immunoSEQ multiplex PCR; TCRdb's copy has only in-frame clones and leaves some out. V and J calls and clone size are given by that table; D and trimming were obtained from the DNA. The top ten clones hold around 13% of a sample with roughly 78,000 clones, around 80% of them seen once. The CDR3 contains 15 residues. The ends were cut back, 1 base at V and 7 bases at J, with 11 bases in the middle. Per the germline V gene, CDR1 is SGHTA and CDR2 is FQGNSA. Enrollment of patients from Seattle took place during active infection, with longitudinal follow-up.

This TCR was recovered from a man in his fifties with COVID-19, enrolled during active disease. Sequenced material: peripheral blood. J is TRBJ1-6 and V is TRBV7-2; D gene uncertain. CDR3 bases: TGTGCCAGCAGCTTAGAATCGGGGATGAATTCACCCCTCCACTTT. Protein product: CASSLESGMNSPLHF.